The present T cell receptor (beta chain) was sequenced within a study of blood T cell repertoires in COVID-19. Whole-study context: There were acute and convalescent COVID-19 samples, and they came from the United States, Italy and Spain. PBMCs, B-cell-depleted T cells, or T cells provided the cDNA or gDNA that made up the material.

This clone was found a few times. Looked up from germline, CDR1 is SEHNR and CDR2 is FQNEAQ (reference sequence). The CDR3 loop spans 15 amino acids. The V gene end was trimmed by 6 bases and the J gene end by 4 bases; junction bases not matched to a gene: 5. Original handling: Estimation of nucleated cell counts was performed using reference gene primer amplification. Measured with immunoSEQ multiplex PCR; TCRdb has only the in-frame clones, and not every one. V and J calls and clone size come straight from that table; D and trimming were deduced from the DNA. The table lists about 150,000 clones, roughly 80% of them singletons, with around 32% in the top ten.

This clonotype was obtained from a woman in her sixties or seventies with acute or convalescent COVID-19. The chain employs TRBV7-9 and TRBJ2-2; TRBD2 matches at 10 bases. The source material was peripheral blood. The CDR3 spells CASRTGLASTGELFF. CDR3 bases: TGTGCCAGCAGAACGGGACTAGCGAGCACCGGGGAGCTGTTTTTT.